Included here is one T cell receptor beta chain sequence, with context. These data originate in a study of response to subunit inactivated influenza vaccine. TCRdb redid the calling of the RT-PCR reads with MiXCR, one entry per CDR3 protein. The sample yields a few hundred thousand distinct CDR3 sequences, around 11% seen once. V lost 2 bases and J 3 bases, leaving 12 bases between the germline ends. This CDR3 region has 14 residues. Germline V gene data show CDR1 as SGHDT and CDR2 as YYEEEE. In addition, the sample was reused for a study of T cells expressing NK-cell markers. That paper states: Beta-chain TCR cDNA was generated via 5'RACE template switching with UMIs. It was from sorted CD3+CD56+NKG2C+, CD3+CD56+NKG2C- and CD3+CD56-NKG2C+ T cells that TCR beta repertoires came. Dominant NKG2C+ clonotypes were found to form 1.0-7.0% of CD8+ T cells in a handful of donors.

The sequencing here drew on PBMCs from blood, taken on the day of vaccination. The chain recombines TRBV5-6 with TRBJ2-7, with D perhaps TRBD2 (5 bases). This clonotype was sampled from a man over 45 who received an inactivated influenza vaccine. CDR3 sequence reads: CASSLSAAIYEQYF. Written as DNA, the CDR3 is TGTGCCAGCAGCTTATCAGCGGCCATCTACGAGCAGTACTTC.